The subject of this entry is one TCR beta chain. Its antigen is not identified. The CDR3 has 15 amino acids. With 0 bases removed from V and 7 bases from J, the gap between germline ends came to 13 bases. Germline V CDR1 and CDR2: SGHDT, YYEEEE. These data originate in a study of shared clonotypes between healthy human individuals. About the study: CD4 naive and memory got three plates each, CD8 naive two, CD8 memory one. Study-wide findings and caveats: Shared clonotypes: roughly 4.7% naive CD4, under 4% naive CD8, about 2.4% memory CD4, over 0.3% memory CD8. Relative to memory subsets, naive subsets generally showed larger estimated richness.

Naive CD8 isolation took CD45RO-negative cells positively selected for CCR7 and excluded terminally differentiated effector memory CD45RA+ cells. TCRdb's copy holds only in-frame clones and misses some; the assay was immunoSEQ multiplex PCR. This table holds nearly 2 million clones, just under 95% found once. Material for sequencing was naive CD8+ T cells sorted from blood. This TCR was recovered from a man between 18 and 29 years old in good health. This chain uses TRBV5-6 with TRBJ1-4; D is possibly TRBD1 (5 bases). CDR3 sequence (DNA): TGTGCCAGCAGCTTGGAAAACGGACACCTTGAAAAACTGTTTTTT. Its protein is CASSLENGHLEKLFF.